The rows below give T cell receptor beta chains drawn from one sample of a study of T cell responses to AZD1222 COVID-19 vaccine. Repertoires were generated with immunoSEQ multiplex PCR, while TCRdb's copy carries only in-frame clones and drops some. The data contain 67,000 or so clones, roughly 89% of them singletons. The source was peripheral blood, collected on day 0 of AZD1222 vaccination. The receptors here all came from an adult in good health. The CDR3 runs from the conserved cysteine through the conserved F or W. A D gene is named only where the DNA matches it firmly. Clone size is stated in some rows and not others, as once, few, many or a class when expanded.

CDR3nt: TGTGCCAGCAGTTACGAAACAGGTCAGCCCCAGCATTTT; CDR3aa: CASSYETGQPQHF; d_gene: -; abundance: -; v_gene: TRBV28; j_gene: TRBJ1-5
CDR3nt: TGCGCCAGCAGCCAACTAGGAGCCTTGAACACTGAAGCTTTCTTT; CDR3aa: CASSQLGALNTEAFF; d_gene: -; abundance: -; v_gene: TRBV4-1; j_gene: TRBJ1-1
CDR3nt: TGTGCCAGCAGACAGGCCATTAACTATGGCTACACCTTC; CDR3aa: CASRQAINYGYTF; d_gene: -; abundance: -; v_gene: TRBV28; j_gene: TRBJ1-2
CDR3nt: TGTGCCAGCTCACCACCGGGACAGGGTATCGGATACAATGAGCAGTTCTTC; CDR3aa: CASSPPGQGIGYNEQFF; d_gene: TRBD1; abundance: -; v_gene: TRBV18; j_gene: TRBJ2-1
CDR3nt: TGTGCCAGCAGTACCCTGACAGGAGCCTATGGCTACACCTTC; CDR3aa: CASSTLTGAYGYTF; d_gene: -; abundance: once; v_gene: TRBV28; j_gene: TRBJ1-2
CDR3nt: TGTGCCAGCAGCTTGGCAGTAGGCCAGGGGGAGACCCAGTACTTC; CDR3aa: CASSLAVGQGETQYF; d_gene: -; abundance: -; v_gene: TRBV5-8; j_gene: TRBJ2-5
CDR3nt: TGTGCCAGTAGCTTCGAGATCCAGGGGGCAGCTTTCTTT; CDR3aa: CASSFEIQGAAFF; d_gene: TRBD1; abundance: -; v_gene: TRBV19; j_gene: TRBJ1-1
CDR3nt: TGTGCCAGTACCCATGGGGGGCGCTTCACTGGCTACACCTTC; CDR3aa: CASTHGGRFTGYTF; d_gene: -; abundance: -; v_gene: TRBV19; j_gene: TRBJ1-2
CDR3nt: TGCAGCGTTGAAGATCGGAGCGGTGACAGACTCCAGCATTTT; CDR3aa: CSVEDRSGDRLQHF; d_gene: -; abundance: -; v_gene: TRBV29-1; j_gene: TRBJ1-5
CDR3nt: TGCGCCAGCAGCGAGGGACAGACCACAGATACGCAGTATTTT; CDR3aa: CASSEGQTTDTQYF; d_gene: TRBD1; abundance: -; v_gene: TRBV5-1; j_gene: TRBJ2-3
CDR3nt: TGTGCCAGCCGGGACACGATCACCGGGGAGCTGTTTTTT; CDR3aa: CASRDTITGELFF; d_gene: -; abundance: once; v_gene: TRBV2; j_gene: TRBJ2-2
CDR3nt: TGTGCCAGCAGCTTTCCCAGGGGGCGGGAGAATGAGCAGTTCTTC; CDR3aa: CASSFPRGRENEQFF; d_gene: -; abundance: -; v_gene: TRBV7-9; j_gene: TRBJ2-1
CDR3nt: TGTGCCAGCAGCCACGATGAGCGGGGCTCCTACGAGCAGTACTTC; CDR3aa: CASSHDERGSYEQYF; d_gene: TRBD2; abundance: once; v_gene: TRBV2; j_gene: TRBJ2-7
CDR3nt: TGCGCCAGCAGCCCCGGGGGGGCATCCTATGGCTACACCTTC; CDR3aa: CASSPGGASYGYTF; d_gene: -; abundance: -; v_gene: TRBV5-1; j_gene: TRBJ1-2
CDR3nt: TGTGCCAGCGGGGGCGGCCCCTACGAGCAGTACTTC; CDR3aa: CASGGGPYEQYF; d_gene: -; abundance: few; v_gene: TRBV6-5; j_gene: TRBJ2-7
CDR3nt: TGTGCCAGCAGCCCCGACCGGCCCGGGGAGCTGTTTTTT; CDR3aa: CASSPDRPGELFF; d_gene: -; abundance: -; v_gene: TRBV12-1; j_gene: TRBJ2-2
CDR3nt: TGTGCCAGCTCACCTACGGCGAGCTCCTATAATTCACCCCTCCACTTT; CDR3aa: CASSPTASSYNSPLHF; d_gene: -; abundance: -; v_gene: TRBV18; j_gene: TRBJ1-6
CDR3nt: TGTGCCAGTAGGGAGGCGGGACAGGGTTACAATGAGCAGTTCTTC; CDR3aa: CASREAGQGYNEQFF; d_gene: TRBD1; abundance: -; v_gene: TRBV19; j_gene: TRBJ2-1
CDR3nt: TGTGCCAGCTCACGTTTTGAGGGGAGGGACGAGCAGTACTTC; CDR3aa: CASSRFEGRDEQYF; d_gene: TRBD2; abundance: -; v_gene: TRBV18; j_gene: TRBJ2-7
CDR3nt: TGTGCCATCAGTGGGTCGGAGCGTGAAGCTTTCTTT; CDR3aa: CAISGSEREAFF; d_gene: -; abundance: -; v_gene: TRBV10-3; j_gene: TRBJ1-1
CDR3nt: TGTGCCAGCGCCGGGGGACAGGGGAAACAGCCCCAGCATTTT; CDR3aa: CASAGGQGKQPQHF; d_gene: TRBD1; abundance: medium-sized; v_gene: TRBV7-8; j_gene: TRBJ1-5
CDR3nt: TGTGCCAGCAGTTTGCCCAAGGGTACTAATTCACCCCTCCACTTT; CDR3aa: CASSLPKGTNSPLHF; d_gene: -; abundance: few; v_gene: TRBV28; j_gene: TRBJ1-6
CDR3nt: TGTGCCAGCTCACCACCGCTCCAGGCTGCCCACGAGCAGTACTTC; CDR3aa: CASSPPLQAAHEQYF; d_gene: -; abundance: -; v_gene: TRBV18; j_gene: TRBJ2-7
CDR3nt: TGCAGTGCTAGTTCTAGCGGATTCACAGATACGCAGTATTTT; CDR3aa: CSASSSGFTDTQYF; d_gene: TRBD2; abundance: -; v_gene: TRBV20-1; j_gene: TRBJ2-3
CDR3nt: TGTGCCAGCAGCTATGGGACTAGCGGGGTGGGCGAGCAGTACTTC; CDR3aa: CASSYGTSGVGEQYF; d_gene: TRBD2; abundance: -; v_gene: TRBV7-2; j_gene: TRBJ2-7
CDR3nt: TGTGCCAGCAGCAGACTAGCGGGGGGGCTCAGCGAGCAGTACTTC; CDR3aa: CASSRLAGGLSEQYF; d_gene: TRBD2; abundance: -; v_gene: TRBV14; j_gene: TRBJ2-7
CDR3nt: TGTGCCAGCAGTCGGGACACCCAAGAGACCCAGTACTTC; CDR3aa: CASSRDTQETQYF; d_gene: -; abundance: -; v_gene: TRBV6-5; j_gene: TRBJ2-5
CDR3nt: TGTGCCAGCTCACCACCCCCGGGATGGGCTCAGCCCCAGCATTTT; CDR3aa: CASSPPPGWAQPQHF; d_gene: -; abundance: once; v_gene: TRBV18; j_gene: TRBJ1-5
CDR3nt: TGTGCCAGCAGTGATTATAGCAATCAGCCCCAGCATTTT; CDR3aa: CASSDYSNQPQHF; d_gene: -; abundance: -; v_gene: TRBV25-1; j_gene: TRBJ1-5
CDR3nt: TGTGCCAGCAGCCAAGTCGGACCACGTGAGCAGTTCTTC; CDR3aa: CASSQVGPREQFF; d_gene: -; abundance: -; v_gene: TRBV3-1/TRBV3-2; j_gene: TRBJ2-1
CDR3nt: TGTGCCAGTAGTATAAGGGGTTTTAGCACAGATACGCAGTATTTT; CDR3aa: CASSIRGFSTDTQYF; d_gene: -; abundance: -; v_gene: TRBV19; j_gene: TRBJ2-3
CDR3nt: TGTGCCAGCAGTTTGCAGACTGAAGCTTTCTTT; CDR3aa: CASSLQTEAFF; d_gene: -; abundance: -; v_gene: TRBV12-3/TRBV12-4; j_gene: TRBJ1-1
CDR3nt: TGTGCCAGCAGTTACTCCCCGGGACTAAGGACTGAAGCTTTCTTT; CDR3aa: CASSYSPGLRTEAFF; d_gene: -; abundance: -; v_gene: TRBV6-5; j_gene: TRBJ1-1
CDR3nt: TGCGCCAGCAGCTTGGGAGCAGGGATCACTGAAGCTTTCTTT; CDR3aa: CASSLGAGITEAFF; d_gene: -; abundance: -; v_gene: TRBV5-1; j_gene: TRBJ1-1
CDR3nt: TGTGCCAGCAGTTCCGGGGAGGTGAGCCCCGGGGAGCTGTTTTTT; CDR3aa: CASSSGEVSPGELFF; d_gene: -; abundance: few; v_gene: TRBV2; j_gene: TRBJ2-2
CDR3nt: TGTGCCAGCAGTTACTCCCTAGGGGGTACCTCTGAAGCTTTCTTT; CDR3aa: CASSYSLGGTSEAFF; d_gene: -; abundance: -; v_gene: TRBV6-5; j_gene: TRBJ1-1
CDR3nt: TGTGCCAGCAGCCCTAGCTCGGGGGGCATGAACACTGAAGCTTTCTTT; CDR3aa: CASSPSSGGMNTEAFF; d_gene: -; abundance: -; v_gene: TRBV28; j_gene: TRBJ1-1
CDR3nt: TGTGCCAGCTCACCTGGTTATTCCTATAATTCACCCCTCCACTTT; CDR3aa: CASSPGYSYNSPLHF; d_gene: -; abundance: once; v_gene: TRBV18; j_gene: TRBJ1-6
CDR3nt: TGTGCCAGCTCCCCCGACGTGATAACCAATCAGCCCCAGCATTTT; CDR3aa: CASSPDVITNQPQHF; d_gene: -; abundance: -; v_gene: TRBV18; j_gene: TRBJ1-5
CDR3nt: TGTGCCAGCAGCTTAGAGGTCCCGCTCCGACTGAACACTGAAGCTTTCTTT; CDR3aa: CASSLEVPLRLNTEAFF; d_gene: -; abundance: -; v_gene: TRBV7-2; j_gene: TRBJ1-1
CDR3nt: TGTGCCAGCAGCCGGACTAGCGGGGTATACGAGCAGTACTTC; CDR3aa: CASSRTSGVYEQYF; d_gene: TRBD2; abundance: -; v_gene: TRBV7-8; j_gene: TRBJ2-7
CDR3nt: TGCGCCAGCAGCCTTACAGGGGGCCCCCAAGAGACCCAGTACTTC; CDR3aa: CASSLTGGPQETQYF; d_gene: TRBD1; abundance: -; v_gene: TRBV5-1; j_gene: TRBJ2-5
CDR3nt: TGTGCCATCAGTGAGAGTAGGGATGAAAAACTGTTTTTT; CDR3aa: CAISESRDEKLFF; d_gene: -; abundance: -; v_gene: TRBV10-3; j_gene: TRBJ1-4
CDR3nt: TGTGCCTGGAGTGTCAGTCGAATTGGGGAAAAACTGTTTTTT; CDR3aa: CAWSVSRIGEKLFF; d_gene: -; abundance: -; v_gene: TRBV30; j_gene: TRBJ1-4
CDR3nt: TGTGCCAGCAGCGTAGTACCCAGTAATGAGCAGTTCTTC; CDR3aa: CASSVVPSNEQFF; d_gene: -; abundance: -; v_gene: TRBV9; j_gene: TRBJ2-1
CDR3nt: TGTGCCAGCAGCGCAACAGGGCACACTGAAGCTTTCTTT; CDR3aa: CASSATGHTEAFF; d_gene: -; abundance: -; v_gene: TRBV7-3; j_gene: TRBJ1-1
CDR3nt: TGTGCCAGCAGTTTAGAGGCTCCCACTGAAGCTTTCTTT; CDR3aa: CASSLEAPTEAFF; d_gene: -; abundance: -; v_gene: TRBV28; j_gene: TRBJ1-1
CDR3nt: TGTGCCAGCATTACACCAGGTAGCTCCTACGAGCAGTACTTC; CDR3aa: CASITPGSSYEQYF; d_gene: -; abundance: -; v_gene: TRBV7-2; j_gene: TRBJ2-7
CDR3nt: TGTGCCAGCAGCCCAGACAGCAATTACAATGAGCAGTTCTTC; CDR3aa: CASSPDSNYNEQFF; d_gene: -; abundance: -; v_gene: TRBV7-9; j_gene: TRBJ2-1
CDR3nt: TGTGCCAGCAGCCCGACAGTTATAGCCAAAAACATTCAGTACTTC; CDR3aa: CASSPTVIAKNIQYF; d_gene: -; abundance: -; v_gene: TRBV6-5; j_gene: TRBJ2-4
CDR3nt: TGTGCCAGCTCGTTACAGGGCCCCTACGAGCAGTACTTC; CDR3aa: CASSLQGPYEQYF; d_gene: -; abundance: -; v_gene: TRBV12-3/TRBV12-4; j_gene: TRBJ2-7
CDR3nt: TGTGCCAGCAGCGTACGGGACGCCGCCTTAGAGCAGTTCTTC; CDR3aa: CASSVRDAALEQFF; d_gene: -; abundance: -; v_gene: TRBV9; j_gene: TRBJ2-1
CDR3nt: TGTGCCTGGAGCCCCGAGGGAAACACCATATATTTT; CDR3aa: CAWSPEGNTIYF; d_gene: -; abundance: -; v_gene: TRBV30; j_gene: TRBJ1-3
CDR3nt: TGTGCCAGCAGCTGGGACAGGAGGGGTTACGAGCAGTACTTC; CDR3aa: CASSWDRRGYEQYF; d_gene: TRBD1; abundance: -; v_gene: TRBV5-5; j_gene: TRBJ2-7
CDR3nt: TGTGCCAGCTCACCGACAGGGGGCTCTGGTGAAGCTTTCTTT; CDR3aa: CASSPTGGSGEAFF; d_gene: TRBD1; abundance: few; v_gene: TRBV18; j_gene: TRBJ1-1
CDR3nt: TGTGCCAGCAGTGGGGGGGTCGGTTCACTAAACTATGGCTACACCTTC; CDR3aa: CASSGGVGSLNYGYTF; d_gene: -; abundance: -; v_gene: TRBV6-1; j_gene: TRBJ1-2
CDR3nt: TGTGCCAGCAGTTTTTCTGACCCCCGGGACGCTAACTATGGCTACACCTTC; CDR3aa: CASSFSDPRDANYGYTF; d_gene: -; abundance: few; v_gene: TRBV27; j_gene: TRBJ1-2
CDR3nt: TGTGCCAGTAGTATAGGGCTGGGGAGCCATGAGCAGTTCTTC; CDR3aa: CASSIGLGSHEQFF; d_gene: -; abundance: -; v_gene: TRBV19; j_gene: TRBJ2-1
CDR3nt: TGTGCCAGTAGTCTCTTGGAGAATCAGCCCCAGCATTTT; CDR3aa: CASSLLENQPQHF; d_gene: -; abundance: -; v_gene: TRBV19; j_gene: TRBJ1-5